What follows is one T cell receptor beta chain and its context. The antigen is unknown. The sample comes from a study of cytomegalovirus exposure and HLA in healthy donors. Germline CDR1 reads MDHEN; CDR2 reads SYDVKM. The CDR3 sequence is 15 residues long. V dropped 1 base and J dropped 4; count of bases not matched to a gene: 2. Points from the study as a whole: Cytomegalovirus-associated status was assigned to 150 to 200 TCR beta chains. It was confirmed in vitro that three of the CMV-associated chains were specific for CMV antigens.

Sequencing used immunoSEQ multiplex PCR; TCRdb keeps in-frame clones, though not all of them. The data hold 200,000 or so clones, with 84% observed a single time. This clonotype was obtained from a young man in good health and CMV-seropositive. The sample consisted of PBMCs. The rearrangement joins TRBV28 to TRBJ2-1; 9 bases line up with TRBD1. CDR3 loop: CASSLLQGAYNEQFF. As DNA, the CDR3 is TGTGCCAGCAGTTTATTACAGGGGGCTTACAATGAGCAGTTCTTC.